This TCR beta chain derives from a study of blood T cell repertoires in COVID-19. At the level of the study: The origin of the acute and convalescent COVID-19 samples was the United States, Italy and Spain. In each case, the material was cDNA or gDNA derived from T cells, B-cell-depleted T cells, or PBMCs.

This CDR3 spans 14 amino acids. Trimming at V came to 6 bases and at J to 2 bases, leaving 5 bases not matched to a gene. Germline CDR1 and CDR2: LGHDT and YNNKEL (reference sequence). In the study's own analysis: Reference gene primer amplification gave estimated nucleated cell counts. The data were produced by immunoSEQ multiplex PCR, yet TCRdb's version contains in-frame clones alone and is incomplete. The DNA was the basis for D and trimming; V, J and clone size are from that table. The data show fewer than 200,000 clones, 65% to 85% seen once. The table lists this clone with a few counts. The sequence was obtained from a woman older than 75 with acute or convalescent COVID-19. The chain joins TRBV3-1 (or the pseudogene TRBV3-2) to TRBJ2-5; TRBD1 matches at 8 bases. The sequenced material came from peripheral blood. The CDR3 is CASSKQGGQETQYF. CDR3 in DNA: TGTGCCAGCAGTAAACAGGGGGGACAAGAGACCCAGTACTTC.